This TCR beta chain emerged from a study of shared clonotypes between healthy human individuals. The CDR3 runs to 17 residues. V was pared by 0 bases and J by 5 bases, with 8 bases of the junction left unmatched. Germline V gene lookup returns CDR1 SGHRS and CDR2 YFSETQ. Libraries were prepared by immunoSEQ multiplex PCR; TCRdb keeps only in-frame clonotypes and omits some of them. The data contain 1 million to 1.3 million clones, approximately 80% of them singletons. The sample comprised memory CD4+ T cells from PBMCs. Subset specified: CD45RA-negative fraction. The rearrangement joins TRBV5-1 to TRBJ2-5; 12 nucleotides align to TRBD2. This TCR came from a man aged 18 to 29 in good health. Some clones in this sample may be carry-over from other donors' samples. The CDR3 DNA is TGCGCCAGCAGCTTGGGGACTAGCGGGACAAGGGGGGAGACCCAGTACTTC. Protein product: CASSLGTSGTRGETQYF.